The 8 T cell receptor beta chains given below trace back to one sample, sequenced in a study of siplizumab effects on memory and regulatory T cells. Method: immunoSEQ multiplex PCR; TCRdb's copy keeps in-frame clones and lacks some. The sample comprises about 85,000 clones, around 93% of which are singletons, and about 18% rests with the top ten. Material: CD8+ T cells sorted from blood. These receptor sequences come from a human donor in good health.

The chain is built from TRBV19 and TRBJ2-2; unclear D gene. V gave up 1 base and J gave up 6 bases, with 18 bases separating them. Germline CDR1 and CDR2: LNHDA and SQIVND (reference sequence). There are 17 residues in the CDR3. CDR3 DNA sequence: TGTGCCAGTAGTATAGGGTCATCGGCGTATGGGGCCGGGGAGCTGTTTTTT. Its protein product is CASSIGSSAYGAGELFF.

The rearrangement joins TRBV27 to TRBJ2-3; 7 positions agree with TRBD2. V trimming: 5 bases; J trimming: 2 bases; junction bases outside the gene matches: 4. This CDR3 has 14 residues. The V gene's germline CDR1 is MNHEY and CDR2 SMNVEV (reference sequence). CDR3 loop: CASSRGRVTDTQYF. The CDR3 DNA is TGTGCCAGCAGTAGAGGGAGGGTCACAGATACGCAGTATTTT.

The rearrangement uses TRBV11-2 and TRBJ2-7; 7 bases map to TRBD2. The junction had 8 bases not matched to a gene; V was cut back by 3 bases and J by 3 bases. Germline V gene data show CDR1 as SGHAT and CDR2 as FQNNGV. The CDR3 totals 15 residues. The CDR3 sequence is CASSLGGRGFYEQYF. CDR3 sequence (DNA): TGTGCCAGCAGCTTGGGAGGGAGAGGATTCTACGAGCAGTACTTC.

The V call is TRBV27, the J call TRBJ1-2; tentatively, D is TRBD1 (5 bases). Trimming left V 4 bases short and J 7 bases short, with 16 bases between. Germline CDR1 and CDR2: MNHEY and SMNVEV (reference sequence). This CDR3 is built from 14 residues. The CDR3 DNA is TGTGCCAGCAGTTACCTCCGGGACGACGGTGGCTACACCTTC. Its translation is CASSYLRDDGGYTF.

The CDR3 nucleotides are TGCGCCAGCGCTCCAGTCCCGTCTATTGTTAGAACTGAAGCTTTCTTT. This sequence encodes CASAPVPSIVRTEAFF. The chain couples TRBV5-1 to TRBJ1-1; D gene uncertain. The germline V gene encodes CDR1 SGHRS and CDR2 YFSETQ. Trimming removed 7 bases at V and 5 bases at J, with 24 bases between. This CDR3 contains 16 residues.

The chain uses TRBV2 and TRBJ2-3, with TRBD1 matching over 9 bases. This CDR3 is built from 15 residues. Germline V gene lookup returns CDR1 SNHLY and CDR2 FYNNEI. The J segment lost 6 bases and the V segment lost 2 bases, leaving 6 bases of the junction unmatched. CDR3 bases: TGTGCCAGCAGTGAATGGGACAGGGTTGAGGATACGCAGTATTTT. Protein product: CASSEWDRVEDTQYF.

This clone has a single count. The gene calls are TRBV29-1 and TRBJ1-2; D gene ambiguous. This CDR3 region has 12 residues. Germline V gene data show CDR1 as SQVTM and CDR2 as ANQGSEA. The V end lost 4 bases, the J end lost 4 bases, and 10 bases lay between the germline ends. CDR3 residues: CSVVGGAYGYTF. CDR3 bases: TGCAGCGTTGTTGGTGGCGCCTATGGCTACACCTTC.

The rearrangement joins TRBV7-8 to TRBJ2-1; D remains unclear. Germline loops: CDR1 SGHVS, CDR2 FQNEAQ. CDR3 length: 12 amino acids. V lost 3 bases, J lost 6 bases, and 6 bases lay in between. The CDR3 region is CASSLTGNEQFF. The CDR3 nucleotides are TGTGCCAGCAGCTTGACTGGCAATGAGCAGTTCTTC.